One sample yielded the 22 T cell receptor beta chains listed below, sequenced in a study of graft-versus-host responses after intestinal transplantation. Profiled with immunoSEQ multiplex PCR; TCRdb holds only in-frame clones, not every one. The sample records about 100,000 clones, less than 90% being singletons. No antigen has been identified for these receptors. The input for sequencing was unstimulated CD4+ T cells sorted from spleen or lymph node cells, taken before transplant. The origin of the receptors is a human donor who was the organ donor for an intestinal transplant.

The chain recombines TRBV19 with TRBJ2-1; 12 bases are shared with TRBD2. With V trimmed by 10 bases and J by 8 bases, 9 bases remained unmatched. The CDR3 loop spans 14 amino acids. From germline, CDR1 is LNHDA and CDR2 SQIVND (reference sequence). The CDR3 loop reads CATSLAGGIYEQFF. For the CDR3, the DNA is TGTGCCACTTCACTAGCGGGGGGCATTTATGAGCAGTTCTTC.

This chain joins TRBV5-1 and TRBJ1-1; no clear D. The V and J ends lost 1 base and 8 bases respectively, with 12 bases between them. The CDR3 is 13 residues long. From germline, CDR1 is SGHRS and CDR2 YFSETQ. CDR3 bases: TGCGCCAGCAGCTTGAATAGAGGGTCAGAAGCTTTCTTT. The encoded protein is CASSLNRGSEAFF.

The chain recombines TRBV5-1 with TRBJ2-3; 7 nucleotides match TRBD1. Germline V gene lookup returns CDR1 SGHRS and CDR2 YFSETQ. This CDR3 is 15 amino acids long. V was clipped by 5 bases and J by 0 bases; unmatched bases: 6. CDR3 sequence reads: CASRLQGISTDTQYF. In DNA form, the CDR3 reads TGCGCCAGCAGGCTACAGGGGATTAGCACAGATACGCAGTATTTT.

The genes are TRBV7-2 and TRBJ1-2; 7 nucleotides align to TRBD1. The germline gives CDR1 SGHTA, CDR2 FQGNSA. With 1 base clipped from V and 12 bases from J, the junction kept 8 bases outside the gene matches. The CDR3 runs 13 residues. The CDR3 nucleotides read TGTGCCAGCAGCTTAGTCCGGGACAGTATACACACCTTC. It codes for CASSLVRDSIHTF.

The chain joins TRBV30 to TRBJ1-3; possible D gene TRBD1, 5 bases. The germline V gene encodes CDR1 GTSNPN and CDR2 SVGIG (reference sequence). This CDR3 region has 15 residues. Trimming took off 4 bases at V and 0 bases at J, with 13 bases between the two ends. In DNA form, the CDR3 reads TGTGCCTGGACCATACAGGCCACCTCTGGAAACACCATATATTTT. It yields the protein CAWTIQATSGNTIYF.

This clone was seen only a few times. The chain uses TRBV4-1 and TRBJ2-3; no reliable D call. Between the trimmed V and J ends, which lost 0 bases and 2 bases, there was a span of 9 bases. The CDR3 spans 15 residues. Germline lookup yields CDR1 MGHRA and CDR2 YSYEKL. The CDR3 bases are TGCGCCAGCAGCCAAGACGCTGCATACACAGATACGCAGTATTTT. This encodes CASSQDAAYTDTQYF.

This chain connects TRBV19 to TRBJ1-5; 10 bases agree with TRBD1. The CDR3 has 15 amino acids. With V trimmed by 6 bases and J by 6 bases, 8 bases remained unmatched. The V gene's germline CDR1 is LNHDA and CDR2 SQIVND (reference sequence). CDR3 nucleotides: TGTGCCAGTAGGTCGGGACAGGGGCGCGGTCAGCCCCAGCATTTT. Translated: CASRSGQGRGQPQHF.

The chain carries TRBV4-2 and TRBJ2-2; 12 bases align to TRBD2. Germline V gene data show CDR1 as LGHNA and CDR2 as YNFKEQ. This CDR3 spans 16 amino acids. Losses at the gene ends were 4 bases for V and 5 bases for J; bases not matched to a gene: 5. DNA of the CDR3: TGTGCCAGCAGCCGCCAGACTAGCGGGGGAACCGGGGAGCTGTTTTTT. Protein: CASSRQTSGGTGELFF.

This chain joins TRBV7-2 and TRBJ2-2; 8 bases agree with TRBD2. The CDR3 is made up of 15 amino acids. Looked up from germline, CDR1 is SGHTA and CDR2 is FQGNSA. With V trimmed by 2 bases and J by 4 bases, 3 bases remained unmatched. Written as DNA, the CDR3 is TGTGCCAGCAGCTTACGGGCGGGGGGCACCGGGGAGCTGTTTTTT. This sequence encodes CASSLRAGGTGELFF.

The chain links TRBV9 to TRBJ2-1, with D possibly TRBD1 on 6 matching bases. V lost 3 bases, J lost 0 bases, and 13 bases lay in between. The germline gives CDR1 SGDLS, CDR2 YYNGEE. The CDR3 totals 16 residues. CDR3 nucleotide sequence: TGTGCCAGCAGCGCCAGGGACATACCCTCCTACAATGAGCAGTTCTTC. Protein product: CASSARDIPSYNEQFF.

This clone was picked up a small number of times. J is TRBJ1-2 and V is TRBV10-3; D unclear. CDR1 and CDR2 from the germline V gene are ENHRY and SYGVKD. The CDR3 consists of 13 residues. V gave up 0 bases and J gave up 2 bases, with 4 bases separating them. CDR3 residues: CAISESENYGYTF. CDR3 in DNA: TGTGCCATCAGTGAGTCAGAGAACTATGGCTACACCTTC.

J is TRBJ1-3 and V is TRBV14, with TRBD1 identical over 8 bases. The J segment lost 7 bases and the V segment lost 4 bases, leaving 12 bases of the junction unmatched. CDR1 is SGHDN and CDR2 is FVKESK in the germline V gene. This CDR3 has 16 amino acids. In DNA form, the CDR3 reads TGTGCCAGCAGCCGTATCGGGACAGGAGAACGGAACACCATATATTTT. This codes for CASSRIGTGERNTIYF. Full variable domain (remainder filled in from reference TRBV14 and TRBJ1-3): EAGVTQFPSHSVIEKGQTVTLRCDPISGHDNLYWYRRVMGKEIKFLLHFVKESKQDESGMPNNRFLAERTGGTYSTLKVQPAELEDSGVYFCASSRIGTGERNTIYFGEGSWLTVV.

This chain uses TRBV11-2 with TRBJ1-5; no clear D. V was clipped by 2 bases and J by 5 bases, with 13 bases between them. Germline assignment: CDR1 SGHAT and CDR2 FQNNGV. The CDR3 length is 15 residues. The CDR3: CASSLLPAEHQPQHF. In nucleotides, the CDR3 is TGTGCCAGCAGCTTACTACCGGCGGAACATCAGCCCCAGCATTTT.

V gene TRBV30 combines with J gene TRBJ1-6; D gene uncertain. Germline lookup yields CDR1 GTSNPN and CDR2 SVGIG (reference sequence). Trimming took off 0 bases at V and 10 bases at J, with 16 bases between the two ends. CDR3 length: 15 amino acids. This chain's CDR3 is CAWSVLGLIGSPLHF. CDR3 DNA: TGTGCCTGGAGTGTACTTGGACTCATCGGGTCACCCCTCCACTTT.

V usage is TRBV2 and J usage is TRBJ2-6; TRBD1 matches 10 bases. V shed 2 bases, J shed 16 bases, and the junction held 8 bases outside the gene matches. In germline, CDR1 is SNHLY, CDR2 FYNNEI. This CDR3 is 14 amino acids long. CDR3 sequence: CASSEMRGQGTLTF. CDR3 coding DNA: TGTGCCAGCAGTGAAATGAGGGGACAGGGGACTCTGACTTTC.

This clone appeared a few times. This sequence joins TRBV6-1 and TRBJ1-2; D ambiguous. The germline CDR1 and CDR2 sequences are MNHNS and SASEGT. There are 16 residues in the CDR3. Between the trimmed V and J ends, which lost 3 bases and 5 bases, there was a span of 19 bases. The CDR3 reads CASSEGSNIGIYGYTF. As DNA, the CDR3 is TGTGCCAGCAGTGAGGGCTCGAATATTGGAATATATGGCTACACCTTC.

This chain joins TRBV9 and TRBJ1-5; maybe TRBD1 (6 bases). Germline V gene lookup returns CDR1 SGDLS and CDR2 YYNGEE. The CDR3 extends over 14 amino acids. Trimming removed 0 bases from V and 2 bases from J, with 6 bases in between. The CDR3: CASSVEGGNQPQHF. DNA for the CDR3: TGTGCCAGCAGCGTAGAGGGGGGCAATCAGCCCCAGCATTTT.

J is TRBJ2-2 and V is TRBV30; TRBD1 agrees at 9 bases. V shed 4 bases, J shed 4 bases, and the junction held 7 bases outside the gene matches. The CDR3 runs 15 residues. Germline values: CDR1 GTSNPN, CDR2 SVGIG (reference sequence). The CDR3 reads CAWTRGTGPTGELFF. The CDR3 nucleotides are TGTGCCTGGACCCGGGGGACAGGGCCCACCGGGGAGCTGTTTTTT.

V is TRBV9 and J is TRBJ2-1, with 7 bases fitting TRBD1. Germline V gives CDR1 SGDLS, CDR2 YYNGEE. The CDR3 is 17 residues long. V shed 1 base and J 2 bases; nucleotides not matched to a gene: 9. The CDR3 nucleotides are TGTGCCAGCAGCGTAACAGCCCGACAGGGTACCTACAATGAGCAGTTCTTC. This sequence encodes CASSVTARQGTYNEQFF.

The rearrangement joins TRBV6-1 to TRBJ1-5; weak D call: TRBD1 (6 bases). V dropped 6 bases and J dropped 1 base, with 10 bases sitting between them. The V gene's germline CDR1 is MNHNS and CDR2 SASEGT. This CDR3 contains 14 residues. The CDR3 nucleotides read TGTGCCAGCAGGGGTACAGGGAGCAATCAGCCCCAGCATTTT. This codes for CASRGTGSNQPQHF.

CDR3 region: CASSLDRGRQPQHF. In DNA, the CDR3 is TGTGCCAGCAGTTTAGACAGGGGGAGGCAGCCCCAGCATTTT. This chain joins TRBV27 and TRBJ1-5; 9 positions agree with TRBD1. The V gene end was trimmed by 2 bases and the J gene end by 7 bases; junction bases not matched to a gene: 3. The length of the CDR3 is 14 residues. The germline CDR1 and CDR2 sequences are MNHEY and SMNVEV (reference sequence).

The genes are TRBV10-1 and TRBJ2-2; 7 bases agree with TRBD1. Germline CDR1 WNHNN, CDR2 SYGVQD (reference sequence). With 2 bases clipped from V and 7 bases from J, the junction kept 10 bases outside the gene matches. This CDR3 has 16 residues. The CDR3 DNA reads as TGCGCCAGCAGTGAGGCCCCGACAGGGACCATCGGGGAGCTGTTTTTT. As protein: CASSEAPTGTIGELFF.